This T cell receptor beta chain was observed in a study of blood T cells in healthy people across ages. On this clonotype itself: Its antigen remains unknown.

Germline CDR1 reads SGHDN; CDR2 reads FVKESK. The CDR3 is made up of 15 amino acids. Study-wide results and caveats: Age advanced and TCR beta diversity per million T cells fell, roughly linearly.

Sample-barcoded 5' priming and a J-beta primer mix drove a second PCR of 7 to 11 cycles. The authors tagged each cDNA molecule using a template-switch adaptor with 12 random nucleotides. TCRdb reprocessed the 5' RACE reads with MiXCR, giving one entry per CDR3 protein. The table shows about 1.5 million distinct CDR3 sequences, with 40% to 45% occurring only once. Researchers collected 9 to 10 milliliters of peripheral blood from every single donor. The specimen was blood. The chain is built from TRBV14 and TRBJ2-1, with D possibly TRBD2 on 5 matching bases. The assigned J gene may be wrong: the sequence end matches TRBJ2-7 better. The receptor was derived from a young woman in good health. The CDR3 region has the DNA TGTGCCAGCAGCCAACTAGAGGGAGCCTACAATGAGCAGTACTTC. Translating it yields CASSQLEGAYNEQYF.